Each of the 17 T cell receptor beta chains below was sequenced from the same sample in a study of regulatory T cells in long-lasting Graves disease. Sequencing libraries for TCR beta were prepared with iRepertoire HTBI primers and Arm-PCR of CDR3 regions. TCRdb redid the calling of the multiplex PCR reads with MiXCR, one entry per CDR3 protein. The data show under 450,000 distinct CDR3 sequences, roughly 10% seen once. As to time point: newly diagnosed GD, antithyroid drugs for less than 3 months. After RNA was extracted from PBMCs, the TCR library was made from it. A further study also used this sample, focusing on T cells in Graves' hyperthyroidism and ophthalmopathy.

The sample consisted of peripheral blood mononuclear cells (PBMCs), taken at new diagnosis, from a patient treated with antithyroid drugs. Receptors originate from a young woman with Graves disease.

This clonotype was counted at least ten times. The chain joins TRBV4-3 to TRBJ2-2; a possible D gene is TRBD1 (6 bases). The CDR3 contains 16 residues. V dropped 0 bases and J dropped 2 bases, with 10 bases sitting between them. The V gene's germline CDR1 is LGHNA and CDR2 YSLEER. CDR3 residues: CASSQDLRGNTGELFF. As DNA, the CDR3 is TGCGCCAGCAGCCAAGATCTCAGGGGAAACACCGGGGAGCTGTTTTTT.

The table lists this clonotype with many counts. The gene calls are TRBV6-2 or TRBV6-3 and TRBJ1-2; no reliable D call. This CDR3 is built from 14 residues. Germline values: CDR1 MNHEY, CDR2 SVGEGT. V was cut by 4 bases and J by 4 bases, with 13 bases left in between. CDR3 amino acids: CASSLTGIFYGYTF. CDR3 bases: TGTGCCAGCAGTTTGACCGGGATCTTCTATGGCTACACCTTC.

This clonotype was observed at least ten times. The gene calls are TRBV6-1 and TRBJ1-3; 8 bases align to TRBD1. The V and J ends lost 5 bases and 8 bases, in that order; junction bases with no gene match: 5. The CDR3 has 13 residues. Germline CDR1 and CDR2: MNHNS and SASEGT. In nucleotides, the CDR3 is TGTGCCAGCAGTCTTGGACAGGGAGACACCATATATTTT. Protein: CASSLGQGDTIYF.

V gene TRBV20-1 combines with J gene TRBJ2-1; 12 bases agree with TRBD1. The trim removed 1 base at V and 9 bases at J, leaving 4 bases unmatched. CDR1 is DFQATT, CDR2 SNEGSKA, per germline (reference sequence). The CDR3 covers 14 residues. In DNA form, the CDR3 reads TGCAGTGCTAGAGCCGGGACAGGGGGCTCTGAGCAGTTCTTC. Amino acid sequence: CSARAGTGGSEQFF.

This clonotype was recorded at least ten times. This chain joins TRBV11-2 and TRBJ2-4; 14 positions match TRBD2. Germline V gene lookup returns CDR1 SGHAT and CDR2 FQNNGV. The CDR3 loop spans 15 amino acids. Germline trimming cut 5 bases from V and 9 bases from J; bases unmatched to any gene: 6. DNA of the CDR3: TGTGCCAGCAGCCCGACTAGCGGGGGGGCGGGCATTCAGTACTTC. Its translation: CASSPTSGGAGIQYF.

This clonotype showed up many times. The CDR3 reads CASSPQGPPLMNTEAFF. CDR3 sequence (DNA): TGTGCCAGCAGTCCACAGGGCCCCCCGCTTATGAACACTGAAGCTTTCTTT. The chain links TRBV6-1 to TRBJ1-1; possible D gene TRBD1, 6 bases. The length of the CDR3 is 17 residues. The V end lost 5 bases, the J end lost 0 bases, and 19 bases lay between the germline ends. Germline V CDR1 and CDR2: MNHNS, SASEGT.

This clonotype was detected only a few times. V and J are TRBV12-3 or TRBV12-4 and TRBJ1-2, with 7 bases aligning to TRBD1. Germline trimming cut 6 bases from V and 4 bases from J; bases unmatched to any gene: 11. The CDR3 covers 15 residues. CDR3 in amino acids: CASSPTGAGAYGYTF. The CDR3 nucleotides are TGTGCCAGCAGCCCAACAGGGGCAGGCGCCTATGGCTACACCTTC.

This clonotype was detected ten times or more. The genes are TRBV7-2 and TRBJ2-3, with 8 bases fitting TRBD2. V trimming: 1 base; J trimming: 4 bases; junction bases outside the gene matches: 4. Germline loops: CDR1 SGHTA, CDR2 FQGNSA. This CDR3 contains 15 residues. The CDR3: CASSLGTSRADTQYF. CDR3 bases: TGTGCCAGCAGCTTAGGGACTAGCAGGGCAGATACGCAGTATTTT.

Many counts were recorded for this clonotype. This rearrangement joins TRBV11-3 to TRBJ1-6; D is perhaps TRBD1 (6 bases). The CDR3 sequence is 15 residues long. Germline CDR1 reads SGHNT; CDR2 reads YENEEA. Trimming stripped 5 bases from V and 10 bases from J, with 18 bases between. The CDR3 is CASSRSGVSGSPLHF. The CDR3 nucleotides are TGTGCCAGCAGCCGTTCAGGGGTTTCAGGATCACCCCTCCACTTT.

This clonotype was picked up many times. The CDR3 loop reads CASSLVVRRSETQYF. The CDR3 nucleotides are TGTGCCAGCAGCTTAGTTGTTAGGAGGTCTGAGACCCAGTACTTC. The chain links TRBV7-2 to TRBJ2-5; a weak D match, TRBD2 (5 bases). The CDR3 consists of 15 residues. Germline V lookup: CDR1 SGHTA, CDR2 FQGNSA. V was pared by 1 base and J by 5 bases, with 14 bases between.

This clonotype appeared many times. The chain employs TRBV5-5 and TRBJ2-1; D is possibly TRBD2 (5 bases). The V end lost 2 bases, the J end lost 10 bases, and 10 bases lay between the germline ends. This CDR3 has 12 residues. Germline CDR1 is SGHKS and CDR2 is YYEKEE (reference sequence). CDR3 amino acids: CASSFSAAEQFF. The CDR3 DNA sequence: TGTGCCAGCAGCTTCTCAGCGGCCGAGCAGTTCTTC.

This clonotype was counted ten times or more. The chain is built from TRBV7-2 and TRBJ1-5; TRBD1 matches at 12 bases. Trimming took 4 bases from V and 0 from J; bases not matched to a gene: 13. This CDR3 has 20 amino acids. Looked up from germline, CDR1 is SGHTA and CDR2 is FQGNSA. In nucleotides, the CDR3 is TGTGCCAGCAGCTGGGGACAGGGGGCTTCTCCATGCTATAGCAATCAGCCCCAGCATTTT. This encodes CASSWGQGASPCYSNQPQHF.

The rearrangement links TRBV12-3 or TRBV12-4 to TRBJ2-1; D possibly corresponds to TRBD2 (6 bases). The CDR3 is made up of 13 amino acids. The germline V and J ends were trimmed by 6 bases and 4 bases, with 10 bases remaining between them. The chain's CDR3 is CASSGSRYNEQFF. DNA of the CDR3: TGTGCCAGCAGCGGGAGCAGGTACAATGAGCAGTTCTTC.

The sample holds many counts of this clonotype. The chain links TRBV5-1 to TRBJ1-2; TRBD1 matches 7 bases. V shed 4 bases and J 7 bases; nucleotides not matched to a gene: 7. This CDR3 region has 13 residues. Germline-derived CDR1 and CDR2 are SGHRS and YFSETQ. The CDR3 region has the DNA TGCGCCAGCAGCCCCTCCACAGGGGTTGGCTACACCTTC. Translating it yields CASSPSTGVGYTF.

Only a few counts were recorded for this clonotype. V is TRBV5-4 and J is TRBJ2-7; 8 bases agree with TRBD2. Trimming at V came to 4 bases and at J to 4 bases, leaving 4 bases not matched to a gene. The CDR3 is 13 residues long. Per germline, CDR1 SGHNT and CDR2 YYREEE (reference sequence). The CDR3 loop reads CASSHQREYEQYF. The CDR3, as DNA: TGTGCCAGCAGCCACCAGCGGGAGTACGAGCAGTACTTC.

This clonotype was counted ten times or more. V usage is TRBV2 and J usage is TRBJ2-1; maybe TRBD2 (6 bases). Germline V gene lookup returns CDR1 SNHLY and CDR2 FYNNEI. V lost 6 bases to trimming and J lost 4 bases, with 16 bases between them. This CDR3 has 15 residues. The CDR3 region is CASSAEAGIYNEQFF. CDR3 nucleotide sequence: TGTGCCAGCAGCGCTGAGGCGGGAATTTACAATGAGCAGTTCTTC.

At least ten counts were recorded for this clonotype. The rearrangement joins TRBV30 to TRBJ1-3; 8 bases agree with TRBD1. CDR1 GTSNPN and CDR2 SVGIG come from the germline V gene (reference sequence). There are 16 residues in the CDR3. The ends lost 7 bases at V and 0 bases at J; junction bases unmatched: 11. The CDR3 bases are TGTGCCTCTGCAGGGACAGGAGCCTTCTCTGGAAACACCATATATTTT. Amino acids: CASAGTGAFSGNTIYF.